Each of the 12 T cell receptor beta chains below was sequenced from the same sample in a study of OX40 agonist ivuxolimab in advanced cancers. Clones were read by immunoSEQ multiplex PCR, and TCRdb kept only the in-frame ones, dropping some. The sample lists about 69,000 clones, roughly 89% occurring once. Sequenced here: CD4+ or CD8+ T cells sorted from blood, sampled in a trial of the OX40 agonist ivuxolimab. These receptors came from an adult with an advanced solid tumor such as melanoma, head and neck, liver or kidney cancer.

The V call is TRBV5-1, the J call TRBJ1-4; D remains unclear. Deletions cut 2 bases from V and 10 bases from J, with 12 bases between. Germline values: CDR1 SGHRS, CDR2 YFSETQ. The CDR3 sequence is 13 residues long. The CDR3 DNA reads as TGCGCCAGCAGCTTCGGGGAGGCAGGAAAACTGTTTTTT. This translates into CASSFGEAGKLFF.

This rearrangement joins TRBV7-3 to TRBJ2-3, with 7 bases fitting TRBD2. The CDR3 has 16 residues. The J segment lost 4 bases and the V segment lost 0 bases, leaving 7 bases of the junction unmatched. Germline V gene data show CDR1 as SGHTA and CDR2 as FQGTGA. CDR3 protein: CASSLTGRERADTQYF. DNA for the CDR3: TGTGCCAGCAGCTTAACTGGGCGGGAGAGGGCAGATACGCAGTATTTT.

This chain joins TRBV6-6 and TRBJ2-1; D not certain. Germline V gives CDR1 MNHNY, CDR2 SVGAGI (reference sequence). The CDR3 extends over 15 amino acids. Trimming left V 4 bases short and J 0 bases short, with 10 bases between. Written as DNA, the CDR3 is TGTGCCAGCAGTTCCGGCGTTACCTCCTACAATGAGCAGTTCTTC. Translated: CASSSGVTSYNEQFF.

This clone showed up just once. The chain has TRBV27 and TRBJ2-7; a possible D gene is TRBD1 (6 bases). Trimming left V 4 bases short and J 0 bases short, with 10 bases between. Looked up from germline, CDR1 is MNHEY and CDR2 is SMNVEV (reference sequence). The CDR3 is made up of 14 amino acids. CDR3 sequence: CASSSRGNSYEQYF. CDR3 in DNA: TGTGCCAGCAGTTCCAGGGGTAACTCCTACGAGCAGTACTTC.

This clone was found once. V gene TRBV21-1 combines with J gene TRBJ1-1. TRBV21-1 is flagged as a pseudogene. The CDR3 covers 16 residues. This chain's CDR3 is CASRDGLATHRTEAFF. The CDR3, as DNA: TGTGCCAGCAGGGATGGATTAGCTACACATCGCACTGAAGCTTTCTTT.

The CDR3 sequence: CASITGYSYNEQFF. The CDR3 DNA is TGTGCCAGCATCACGGGGTACTCCTACAATGAGCAGTTCTTC. This chain connects TRBV19 to TRBJ2-1, with a possible D match to TRBD2 (5 bases). Trimming shortened V by 9 bases and J by 0 bases, and 12 bases separated the two germline ends. This CDR3 has 14 amino acids. CDR1 and CDR2 from the germline V gene are LNHDA and SQIVND (reference sequence).

As for this clone: The same CDR3 also results from other DNA sequences found in this sample. V and J are TRBV30 and TRBJ2-1; D unresolved. CDR3 length: 10 amino acids. Germline V lookup: CDR1 GTSNPN, CDR2 SVGIG (reference sequence). Trimming cost V 1 base and J 8 bases, with 3 bases left between them. Here the CDR3 DNA reads TGTGCCTGGAGTGAGGATGAGCAGTTCTTC. Amino acids: CAWSEDEQFF.

The V call is TRBV5-1, the J call TRBJ2-7; possibly TRBD1 for D (6 bases). The V gene lost 3 bases and the J gene lost 3 bases, with 10 bases spanning the gap. Germline V gene data show CDR1 as SGHRS and CDR2 as YFSETQ. The CDR3 contains 13 residues. The CDR3 region is CASSSGQNYEQYF. CDR3 coding DNA: TGCGCCAGCAGCTCGGGACAAAACTACGAGCAGTACTTC.

The rearrangement links TRBV29-1 to TRBJ2-1, with 10 bases fitting TRBD2. The junction had 13 bases not matched to a gene; V was cut back by 7 bases and J by 1 base. The CDR3 loop spans 17 amino acids. The germline V gene encodes CDR1 SQVTM and CDR2 ANQGSEA. CDR3 protein: CSARAGGVDRSYNEQFF. The CDR3 DNA follows: TGCAGCGCTAGAGCGGGAGGGGTTGACAGGTCCTACAATGAGCAGTTCTTC.

The chain recombines TRBV9 with TRBJ2-2; D may be TRBD2 (5 bases). Germline V CDR1 and CDR2: SGDLS, YYNGEE. CDR3 size: 16 residues. V was pared by 6 bases and J by 0 bases, with 15 bases between. This chain's CDR3 is CASTPSWATNTGELFF. CDR3 DNA: TGTGCCAGCACCCCTAGCTGGGCAACGAACACCGGGGAGCTGTTTTTT.

This chain connects TRBV11-3 to TRBJ2-7; D remains unclear. The CDR3 consists of 14 residues. Trimming left V 1 base short and J 0 bases short, with 7 bases between. CDR1 and CDR2 from the germline V gene are SGHNT and YENEEA. CDR3 coding DNA: TGTGCCAGCAGCTTAGTACAAGCCTCCTACGAGCAGTACTTC. Amino acids: CASSLVQASYEQYF.

The chain uses TRBV19 and TRBJ2-7, with a possible D match to TRBD1 (5 bases). V was pared by 6 bases and J by 3 bases, with 21 bases between. Looked up from germline, CDR1 is LNHDA and CDR2 is SQIVND (reference sequence). This CDR3 has 16 amino acids. CDR3 in amino acids: CASSPTRTRLRYEQYF. The CDR3 DNA reads as TGTGCCAGTAGCCCCACCCGGACACGGCTGCGCTACGAGCAGTACTTC.